Below are 18 T cell receptor beta chains sequenced from a single sample in a study of T cell responses to AZD1222 COVID-19 vaccine (dated by TCRdb to 2020 to 2023). The receptor library was made with the immunoSEQ multiplex PCR assay. Drawn from immuneACCESS, this table holds only the in-frame rearrangements with V and J called that TCRdb kept. Clones are partly lost; checked studies trace under half to an unresolved V gene and leave the rest unexplained. The sample table holds under 200,000 clones, of which approximately 92% were seen once. Over 1% of the sample is held by the ten biggest clonotypes. Interpreted using the paper, the time point label stands for: baseline before first vaccination. This specimen consisted of peripheral blood, obtained on day 0 of AZD1222 vaccination. The receptors come from an adult in good health.

This chain joins TRBV5-1 and TRBJ2-7, with D unclear. Germline V lookup: CDR1 SGHRS, CDR2 YFSETQ. The V end lost 0 bases, the J end lost 4 bases, and 11 bases lay between the germline ends. The CDR3 is 14 residues long. The CDR3 sequence: CASSLEHSGYEQYF. Written as DNA, the CDR3 is TGCGCCAGCAGCTTGGAACACTCGGGTTACGAGCAGTACTTC.

This sequence joins TRBV18 and TRBJ2-7, with 8 bases identical to TRBD1. J lost 5 bases, V lost 3 bases, and 6 bases had no gene match. Germline CDR1 reads KGHSH; CDR2 reads LQKENI. The CDR3 runs to 14 residues. CDR3 in amino acids: CASSPGQGLDEQYF. Written as DNA, the CDR3 is TGTGCCAGCTCACCTGGACAGGGCTTGGACGAGCAGTACTTC. Using reference TRBV18 and TRBJ2-7 for the parts outside the CDR3, the full variable domain is NAGVMQNPRHLVRRRGQEARLRCSPMKGHSHVYWYRQLPEEGLKFMVYLQKENIIDESGMPKERFSAEFPKEGPSILRIQQVVRGDSAAYFCASSPGQGLDEQYFGPGTRLTVT.

J is TRBJ1-1 and V is TRBV30; a weak D match, TRBD1 (6 bases). V was shortened by 5 bases and J by 7 bases, with 17 bases between the two germline ends. The CDR3 contains 13 residues. Germline lookup yields CDR1 GTSNPN and CDR2 SVGIG (reference sequence). CDR3 sequence: CAWGRTRGGEAFF. The DNA of the CDR3 is TGTGCCTGGGGAAGGACCAGGGGAGGTGAAGCTTTCTTT.

The chain employs TRBV30 and TRBJ2-1, with D possibly matching TRBD1 (6 bases). There are 12 residues in the CDR3. From germline, CDR1 is GTSNPN and CDR2 SVGIG (reference sequence). The germline V and J ends were trimmed by 1 base and 9 bases, with 10 bases remaining between them. The CDR3: CAWSGGGREQFF. CDR3 DNA: TGTGCCTGGAGTGGTGGGGGCCGTGAGCAGTTCTTC. The full variable domain, its missing parts supplied by reference TRBV30 and TRBJ2-1, is SQTIHQWPATLVQPVGSPLSLECTVEGTSNPNLYWYRQAAGRGLQLLFYSVGIGQISSEVPQNLSASRPQDRQFILSSKKLLLSDSGFYLCAWSGGGREQFFGPGTRLTVL.

The chain uses TRBV5-1 and TRBJ1-2, with a tentative D call TRBD1 (6 bases). The germline V gene encodes CDR1 SGHRS and CDR2 YFSETQ. This CDR3 has 13 amino acids. V was clipped by 5 bases and J by 4 bases, with 12 bases between them. CDR3 DNA sequence: TGCGCCAGCAGTTTACAGGGTGGCTATGGCTACACCTTC. It codes for CASSLQGGYGYTF.

The rearrangement uses TRBV9 and TRBJ1-3; D is possibly TRBD1 (6 bases). The CDR3 spans 15 residues. V lost 0 bases and J 4 bases, leaving 11 bases between the germline ends. The germline V gene encodes CDR1 SGDLS and CDR2 YYNGEE. CDR3 in DNA: TGTGCCAGCAGCGTAGAGGGGGGCGCGGGAAACACCATATATTTT. It translates to CASSVEGGAGNTIYF.

This clone was found once. The chain has TRBV19 and TRBJ1-4; 9 bases match TRBD1. The germline CDR1 and CDR2 sequences are LNHDA and SQIVND (reference sequence). The CDR3 has 15 amino acids. V trimming: 9 bases; J trimming: 7 bases; junction bases outside the gene matches: 12. CDR3 coding DNA: TGTGCCAGCAGGACAGGGGACTTCGATAGTGAAAAACTGTTTTTT. This translates into CASRTGDFDSEKLFF.

The CDR3 DNA sequence: TGTGCCAGTAGCGCGAGGCCTGGAAACACCATATATTTT. Translating it yields CASSARPGNTIYF. The chain combines TRBV19 with TRBJ1-3; D unresolved. The CDR3 sequence is 13 residues long. V was trimmed by 6 bases and J by 2 bases, leaving 8 bases between them. Germline V lookup: CDR1 LNHDA, CDR2 SQIVND (reference sequence).

The chain is built from TRBV15 and TRBJ1-5; TRBD1 might be the D (6 bases). Between the trimmed V and J ends, which lost 7 bases and 6 bases, there was a span of 16 bases. The germline V gene encodes CDR1 LNHNV and CDR2 YYDKDF (reference sequence). The CDR3 covers 14 residues. This chain's CDR3 is CATTADRITQPQHF. The CDR3 coding sequence is TGTGCCACCACCGCAGACAGGATCACTCAGCCCCAGCATTTT. Together with reference TRBV15 and TRBJ1-5, the CDR3 gives the full variable domain: DAMVIQNPRYQVTQFGKPVTLSCSQTLNHNVMYWYQQKSSQAPKLLFHYYDKDFNNEADTPDNFQSRRPNTSFCFLDIRSPGLGDTAMYLCATTADRITQPQHFGDGTRLSIL.

The chain links TRBV7-2 to TRBJ1-2, with D uncertain. V was trimmed by 1 base and J by 0 bases, leaving 9 bases between them. The germline V gene encodes CDR1 SGHTA and CDR2 FQGNSA. CDR3 size: 15 residues. The CDR3 is CASSLVFLANYGYTF. CDR3 sequence (DNA): TGTGCCAGCAGCTTAGTTTTCTTAGCTAACTATGGCTACACCTTC.

The J gene is TRBJ2-6, the V gene TRBV18; no firm D call. CDR1 is KGHSH, CDR2 LQKENI, per germline. Trimming pared 9 bases from V and 1 base from J, leaving 7 bases between. The CDR3 consists of 13 residues. CDR3 DNA sequence: TGTGCCAGTTCAGAGTCTGGGGCCAACGTCCTGACTTTC. Protein: CASSESGANVLTF.

This sequence joins TRBV5-5 and TRBJ2-7; D gene ambiguous. The V gene's germline CDR1 is SGHKS and CDR2 YYEKEE (reference sequence). Trimming removed 4 bases at V and 5 bases at J, with 22 bases between. This CDR3 comprises 16 residues. CDR3 amino acids: CASSLLFPTQVNEQYF. The CDR3 DNA reads as TGTGCCAGCAGCCTCCTCTTCCCGACCCAGGTAAACGAGCAGTACTTC.

This clone showed up just once. The V gene is TRBV9, the J gene TRBJ2-7; 8 nucleotides match TRBD1. Looked up from germline, CDR1 is SGDLS and CDR2 is YYNGEE. V trimming: 0 bases; J trimming: 2 bases; junction bases outside the gene matches: 1. CDR3 length: 14 amino acids. CDR3 residues: CASSVGDRTYEQYF. The CDR3, as DNA: TGTGCCAGCAGCGTAGGGGACAGGACCTACGAGCAGTACTTC.

The V and J genes are TRBV10-1 and TRBJ2-1, with D possibly being TRBD2 (5 bases). CDR1 is WNHNN and CDR2 is SYGVQD in the germline V gene (reference sequence). The CDR3 totals 13 residues. V was trimmed by 0 bases and J by 9 bases, leaving 9 bases between them. The chain's CDR3 is CASSESRVAEQFF. In nucleotides, the CDR3 is TGCGCCAGCAGTGAGTCGCGGGTGGCTGAGCAGTTCTTC.

This sequence joins TRBV5-1 and TRBJ1-5; 11 positions agree with TRBD1. The CDR3 is made up of 14 amino acids. The germline V gene encodes CDR1 SGHRS and CDR2 YFSETQ. Trimming removed 2 bases from V and 13 bases from J; junction bases left unmatched: 8. The CDR3 coding sequence is TGCGCCAGCAGCTTCTCGGGACAGGGGGATCAACAGCATTTT. It translates to CASSFSGQGDQQHF.

The chain has TRBV12-3 or TRBV12-4 and TRBJ1-5; D remains unclear. The V and J ends lost 6 bases and 6 bases respectively, with 12 bases between them. CDR3 size: 13 residues. The CDR3 here is CASSIYAAQPQHF. DNA for the CDR3: TGTGCCAGCAGCATCTACGCCGCTCAGCCCCAGCATTTT.

This clone was seen a single time. The V and J genes are TRBV15 and TRBJ1-3; D unresolved. The CDR3 has 14 amino acids. V lost 1 base and J lost 2, with 6 bases in between. Germline V gives CDR1 LNHNV, CDR2 YYDKDF (reference sequence). The chain's CDR3 is CATSRAAAGNTIYF. CDR3 DNA: TGTGCCACCAGCAGAGCGGCGGCTGGAAACACCATATATTTT.

This clone was found a few times. CDR3 in amino acids: CASSQGTGNSGANVLTF. As DNA, the CDR3 is TGTGCCAGCAGCCAAGGGACGGGTAACTCTGGGGCCAACGTCCTGACTTTC. This chain uses TRBV4-2 with TRBJ2-6, with D hard to call. Deletions cut 1 base from V and 0 bases from J, with 10 bases between. CDR3 size: 17 residues. Germline V gene data show CDR1 as LGHNA and CDR2 as YNFKEQ.